This is a list of T cell receptor beta chains from one sample in a study of OX40 agonist ivuxolimab in advanced cancers. Libraries were prepared by immunoSEQ multiplex PCR; TCRdb keeps only in-frame clonotypes and omits some of them. The sample records some 45,000 clones, approximately 79% being singletons. Source: CD4+ or CD8+ T cells sorted from blood, taken in a trial of the OX40 agonist ivuxolimab. The receptors derive from an adult with an advanced solid tumor such as melanoma, head and neck, liver or kidney cancer. Both conserved end residues are trimmed from each CDR3. Each record gives: V gene, J gene, CDR3 protein.

v_call: TRBV5-6; j_call: TRBJ2-7; cdr3_aa: ASSLRPPGTYEQY
v_call: TRBV9; j_call: TRBJ1-3; cdr3_aa: ASSEGALRTGPNSGNTIY
v_call: TRBV18; j_call: TRBJ2-7; cdr3_aa: ASSRAGGHDEQY
v_call: TRBV11-3; j_call: TRBJ2-1; cdr3_aa: ASSLAIAAEDNEQF
v_call: TRBV18; j_call: TRBJ1-3; cdr3_aa: ASSPGHFSGNTIY
v_call: TRBV19; j_call: TRBJ2-2; cdr3_aa: ASSINRWAGELF
v_call: TRBV7-2; j_call: TRBJ2-1; cdr3_aa: ASSHNAAGGTAHEQF
v_call: TRBV11-2; j_call: TRBJ2-7; cdr3_aa: ASSLTGLAGHEQY
v_call: TRBV10-3; j_call: TRBJ2-7; cdr3_aa: AISERASGAHEQY
v_call: TRBV7-8; j_call: TRBJ1-1; cdr3_aa: ASSPLAAGRPF
v_call: TRBV5-6; j_call: TRBJ1-2; cdr3_aa: ASSFWGLKYGYT
v_call: TRBV11-2; j_call: TRBJ2-2; cdr3_aa: ASSYRQVGNTGELF
v_call: TRBV4-3; j_call: TRBJ1-4; cdr3_aa: ASSQDMANEKLF
v_call: TRBV27; j_call: TRBJ2-3; cdr3_aa: ASSLVGTDTQY
v_call: TRBV5-1; j_call: TRBJ2-7; cdr3_aa: ASSLGRDVLFYEQY
v_call: TRBV19; j_call: TRBJ1-5; cdr3_aa: ASSIARDRINQPQH
v_call: TRBV11-2; j_call: TRBJ2-2; cdr3_aa: ASSSLAGRLTGELF
v_call: TRBV5-6; j_call: TRBJ2-7; cdr3_aa: ASSSTLTEQY
v_call: TRBV6-5; j_call: TRBJ2-3; cdr3_aa: ASGASGSTDTQY
v_call: TRBV11-3; j_call: TRBJ2-7; cdr3_aa: ASSLGQKSYEQY
v_call: TRBV5-6; j_call: TRBJ1-5; cdr3_aa: ASSLNPQGGNQPQH
v_call: TRBV11-2; j_call: TRBJ1-2; cdr3_aa: ASSLEHGLNYGYT
v_call: TRBV19; j_call: TRBJ2-1; cdr3_aa: ASNIGRGISYNEQF
v_call: TRBV7-9; j_call: TRBJ2-4; cdr3_aa: ASSLAGTVTNIQY
v_call: TRBV7-9; j_call: TRBJ2-7; cdr3_aa: ASSPSGPSFREQY
v_call: TRBV6-5; j_call: TRBJ1-5; cdr3_aa: ASSYLTASSNQPQH
v_call: TRBV5-1; j_call: TRBJ1-1; cdr3_aa: ASSPSRTEAF
v_call: TRBV6-5; j_call: TRBJ1-2; cdr3_aa: ASSYTTGDGYT
v_call: TRBV29-1; j_call: TRBJ2-3; cdr3_aa: SVGRRTSTDTQY
v_call: TRBV4-3; j_call: TRBJ2-7; cdr3_aa: ASSQDTVTYEQY
v_call: TRBV6-6; j_call: TRBJ2-5; cdr3_aa: ASSYGRETQY
v_call: TRBV6-6; j_call: TRBJ2-7; cdr3_aa: ASMGLAEQY
v_call: TRBV4-1; j_call: TRBJ2-7; cdr3_aa: ASSQESYEQY
v_call: TRBV29-1; j_call: TRBJ1-5; cdr3_aa: SVGQGNQPQH
v_call: TRBV7-8; j_call: TRBJ2-3; cdr3_aa: ASSLGRGLAGGTQY
v_call: TRBV7-9; j_call: TRBJ2-5; cdr3_aa: ASSLLNQETQY
v_call: TRBV9; j_call: -; cdr3_aa: ASSAGGGFSYEQY
v_call: TRBV5-1; j_call: TRBJ1-3; cdr3_aa: ASSMFYSGNTIY
v_call: TRBV6-1; j_call: TRBJ1-5; cdr3_aa: ASSLQTGNQPQH
v_call: TRBV7-8; j_call: TRBJ2-7; cdr3_aa: ASSLDRAAKYEQY
v_call: TRBV9; j_call: TRBJ2-1; cdr3_aa: ASSVDGRRHNEQF
v_call: TRBV19; j_call: TRBJ2-1; cdr3_aa: ASSIGGGHNNEQF
v_call: TRBV5-1; j_call: TRBJ1-5; cdr3_aa: ASSLATNPGSNQPQH